The 32 T cell receptor beta chains below were found in one sample sequenced in a study of shared clonotypes between healthy human individuals. Some clones are missing from TCRdb's copy, which holds only in-frame ones; the method was immunoSEQ multiplex PCR. The repertoire has approximately 2,000,000 clones, less than 95% of them found once; the top ten carry about 0.41%. The material sequenced was naive CD4+ T cells from PBMCs. Subset of the sample: CD45RA+ positively selected. Every receptor here comes from a man between 18 and 29 years old in good health. Some clones in this sample may be carry-over from other donors' samples.

This chain uses TRBV4-3 with TRBJ1-5; D is undetermined. V shed 0 bases and J shed 10 bases, with 16 bases lying between them. CDR1 is LGHNA and CDR2 is YSLEER in the germline V gene. This CDR3 region has 15 residues. The chain's CDR3 is CASSQDWSSSYPQHF. The CDR3 nucleotides read TGCGCCAGCAGCCAAGATTGGTCCTCCTCTTACCCCCAGCATTTT.

A note on this clone: This sample also contains other DNA sequences that code for the same CDR3. The rearrangement uses TRBV7-3 and TRBJ2-3; D possibly corresponds to TRBD1 (5 bases). CDR1 SGHTA and CDR2 FQGTGA come from the germline V gene. Trimming cost V 5 bases and J 8 bases, with 11 bases left between them. This CDR3 has 12 residues. CDR3 DNA sequence: TGTGCCAGCAGCCCCCCCCAGGGTACGCAGTATTTT. Translated, it gives CASSPPQGTQYF.

The chain is built from TRBV7-9 and TRBJ2-7; TRBD1 is a possible D gene (5 bases). V was pared by 11 bases and J by 2 bases, with 10 bases between. CDR1 and CDR2 (germline): SEHNR, FQNEAQ (reference sequence). The CDR3 has 11 amino acids. CDR3 bases: TGTGCCGGGCAGGGTGCCTACGAGCAGTACTTC. It yields the protein CAGQGAYEQYF.

This chain connects TRBV9 to TRBJ2-3; D unclear. This CDR3 spans 15 amino acids. The V gene lost 4 bases and the J gene lost 0 bases, with 12 bases spanning the gap. CDR1 SGDLS and CDR2 YYNGEE come from the germline V gene. Here the CDR3 reads CASSHRTSSTDTQYF. The CDR3 DNA reads as TGTGCCAGCAGCCACCGTACGTCTAGCACAGATACGCAGTATTTT.

The V call is TRBV5-4, the J call TRBJ2-7; D is possibly TRBD1 or TRBD2 (6 bases each). This CDR3 has 14 residues. The germline V and J ends were trimmed by 4 bases and 4 bases, with 15 bases remaining between them. The V gene's germline CDR1 is SGHNT and CDR2 YYREEE (reference sequence). CDR3 residues: CASSLGGLRYEQYF. DNA for the CDR3: TGTGCCAGCAGCCTCGGGGGCCTACGGTACGAGCAGTACTTC. The variable domain in full, with the rest retrieved from reference TRBV5-4 and TRBJ2-7, is ETGVTQSPTHLIKTRGQQVTLRCSSQSGHNTVSWYQQALGQGPQFIFQYYREEENGRGNFPPRFSGLQFPNYSSELNVNALELDDSALYLCASSLGGLRYEQYFGPGTRLTVT.

This chain uses TRBV9 with TRBJ2-1, with D possibly matching TRBD2 (6 bases). The V gene lost 0 bases and the J gene lost 9 bases, with 19 bases spanning the gap. The V gene's germline CDR1 is SGDLS and CDR2 YYNGEE. The CDR3 length is 16 residues. CDR3 protein: CASSVEGRTYGGEQFF. DNA for the CDR3: TGTGCCAGCAGCGTAGAGGGGCGTACCTACGGGGGTGAGCAGTTCTTC.

This clone was detected once. This sequence joins TRBV7-9 and TRBJ1-4, with D perhaps matching TRBD1 (5 bases). The CDR3 covers 15 residues. The germline V gene encodes CDR1 SEHNR and CDR2 FQNEAQ (reference sequence). V lost 5 bases and J 3 bases, leaving 13 bases between the germline ends. Here the CDR3 DNA reads TGTGCCAGCAGCCTGTCGGGGGGTGCTAATGAAAAACTGTTTTTT. This codes for CASSLSGGANEKLFF.

This clone was seen more than once but under ten times. This rearrangement joins TRBV27 to TRBJ1-2, with D perhaps matching TRBD1 (6 bases). The CDR3 loop spans 14 amino acids. Germline loops: CDR1 MNHEY, CDR2 SMNVEV (reference sequence). Trimming cost V 2 bases and J 7 bases, with 14 bases left between them. The CDR3 DNA reads TGTGCCAGCAGTTTAGTGCGGGGGGCCACTGGCTACACCTTC. It codes for CASSLVRGATGYTF.

Comments on this clone: The same CDR3 also results from other DNA sequences found in this sample. V usage is TRBV7-2 and J usage is TRBJ2-1; 9 bases are shared with TRBD2. The V gene end was trimmed by 1 base and the J gene end by 4 bases; junction bases not matched to a gene: 5. CDR1 SGHTA and CDR2 FQGNSA come from the germline V gene. This CDR3 has 16 residues. The CDR3 nucleotides read TGTGCCAGCAGCTTAGAGAGTCTAGCGGGATACAATGAGCAGTTCTTC. Protein: CASSLESLAGYNEQFF.

This chain connects TRBV28 to TRBJ2-7; possible D gene TRBD1, 6 bases. The CDR3 is 15 residues long. Germline CDR1 MDHEN, CDR2 SYDVKM. Trimming pared 3 bases from V and 7 bases from J, leaving 19 bases between. CDR3 sequence reads: CASSFSAGPRGEQYF. The CDR3 coding sequence is TGTGCCAGCAGTTTTTCAGCAGGCCCCAGGGGAGAGCAGTACTTC.

V gene TRBV28 combines with J gene TRBJ2-7; 7 positions agree with TRBD1. Trimming took 4 bases from V and 2 from J; bases not matched to a gene: 11. CDR3 length equals 16 residues. Germline values: CDR1 MDHEN, CDR2 SYDVKM. The DNA of the CDR3 is TGTGCCAGCAGTTCAGCAGGGGACAGTTGGACCTACGAGCAGTACTTC. It codes for CASSSAGDSWTYEQYF.

This clone has only one observation. This chain uses TRBV9 with TRBJ2-1, with D possibly called TRBD1 or TRBD2 (5 bases each). Germline V gives CDR1 SGDLS, CDR2 YYNGEE. V was trimmed by 5 bases and J by 6 bases, leaving 21 bases between them. This CDR3 region has 16 residues. CDR3 nucleotide sequence: TGTGCCAGCAGACCCTATTTAGGGACGGGTGGCAATGAGCAGTTCTTC. Protein product: CASRPYLGTGGNEQFF. The full variable domain, its missing parts supplied by reference TRBV9 and TRBJ2-1, is DSGVTQTPKHLITATGQRVTLRCSPRSGDLSVYWYQQSLDQGLQFLIQYYNGEERAKGNILERFSAQQFPDLHSELNLSSLELGDSALYFCASRPYLGTGGNEQFFGPGTRLTVL.

This clone was observed once. The chain couples TRBV27 to TRBJ2-2; a possible D gene is TRBD2 (6 bases). Germline V lookup: CDR1 MNHEY, CDR2 SMNVEV (reference sequence). V lost 3 bases to trimming and J lost 1 base, with 6 bases between them. The CDR3 has 14 residues. The CDR3 DNA reads as TGTGCCAGCAGTTTGACTAGGAACACCGGGGAGCTGTTTTTT. This encodes CASSLTRNTGELFF.

The chain couples TRBV2 to TRBJ2-5; perhaps TRBD1 as D (5 bases). Germline V gene data show CDR1 as SNHLY and CDR2 as FYNNEI. The V end was cut by 7 bases, the J end by 5 bases, with 17 bases between. The CDR3 is made up of 14 amino acids. The CDR3 region has the DNA TGTGCCAGCATGAAGGATGGGGCGAGGGAGACCCAGTACTTC. Its translation is CASMKDGARETQYF.

J is TRBJ2-5 and V is TRBV5-1; 9 positions match TRBD2. CDR1 and CDR2 from the germline V gene are SGHRS and YFSETQ. The V segment lost 0 bases and the J segment 3 bases; nucleotides outside the gene matches: 9. The CDR3 spans 17 residues. CDR3 DNA sequence: TGCGCCAGCAGCTTGGGCCCGGTAGCGGGAGATAAAGAGACCCAGTACTTC. Translating it yields CASSLGPVAGDKETQYF.

This clone came up once. This chain connects TRBV30 to TRBJ1-2; D not resolved. Trimming took off 2 bases at V and 8 bases at J, with 21 bases between the two ends. The CDR3 is made up of 15 amino acids. The germline V gene has CDR1 GTSNPN and CDR2 SVGIG (reference sequence). CDR3 bases: TGTGCCTGGAGTCCCCCGACGGCCCAAGCGCGGGGCTACACCTTC. Translation gives CAWSPPTAQARGYTF.

This chain connects TRBV21-1 to TRBJ1-1. TRBV21-1 is classified as a pseudogene. CDR3 length: 11 residues. DNA for the CDR3: TGTGCCAGCAGCACGAACACTGAAGCTTTCTTT. Encoded protein: CASSTNTEAFF.

The count of this clone is one. The rearrangement joins TRBV7-8 to TRBJ1-1; the D gene is possibly TRBD1 (5 bases). V gave up 0 bases and J gave up 2 bases, with 13 bases separating them. This CDR3 is 16 amino acids long. Germline-derived CDR1 and CDR2 are SGHVS and FQNEAQ. CDR3 protein: CASSLAGGRRNTEAFF. The DNA of the CDR3 is TGTGCCAGCAGCTTAGCGGGGGGACGGAGAAACACTGAAGCTTTCTTT.

The chain links TRBV7-9 to TRBJ1-3; D may be TRBD1 (6 bases). V was cut by 5 bases and J by 8 bases, with 19 bases left in between. CDR1 and CDR2 from the germline V gene are SEHNR and FQNEAQ (reference sequence). The CDR3 contains 15 residues. The CDR3 spells CASSRGGRPGDTIYF. The CDR3 bases are TGTGCCAGCAGCAGGGGGGGCCGGCCTGGGGACACCATATATTTT.

The V call is TRBV6-1, the J call TRBJ1-5; perhaps TRBD1 as D (6 bases). CDR1 MNHNS and CDR2 SASEGT come from the germline V gene. The V end was cut by 4 bases, the J end by 2 bases, with 21 bases between. The CDR3 has 18 amino acids. The CDR3 DNA reads as TGTGCCAGCAGTGTAGGGGTATTGGGACATCAAGGCAATCAGCCCCAGCATTTT. This translates into CASSVGVLGHQGNQPQHF.

The rearrangement joins TRBV5-1 to TRBJ2-4; TRBD2 might be the D (5 bases). Per the germline V gene, CDR1 is SGHRS and CDR2 is YFSETQ. There are 14 residues in the CDR3. V lost 0 bases and J lost 8, with 12 bases in between. The CDR3 region is CASSLGSGFDIQYF. As DNA, the CDR3 is TGCGCCAGCAGCTTGGGATCGGGATTTGACATTCAGTACTTC.

V is TRBV28 and J is TRBJ1-1; D is uncertain. Trimming cost V 6 bases and J 0 bases, with 14 bases left between them. Looked up from germline, CDR1 is MDHEN and CDR2 is SYDVKM. The CDR3 extends over 15 amino acids. In DNA, the CDR3 is TGTGCCAGCAGACCCGAGGTCTCTTTGAACACTGAAGCTTTCTTT. Encoded protein: CASRPEVSLNTEAFF.

The chain is built from TRBV28 and TRBJ2-2; D may be TRBD1 (5 bases). There are 14 residues in the CDR3. Germline lookup yields CDR1 MDHEN and CDR2 SYDVKM. V gave up 8 bases and J gave up 5 bases, with 15 bases separating them. The CDR3 protein is CASGTAGFTGELFF. DNA of the CDR3: TGTGCCAGCGGTACCGCAGGGTTTACCGGGGAGCTGTTTTTT.

The chain carries TRBV5-1 and TRBJ2-5; 10 bases map to TRBD2. The length of the CDR3 is 15 residues. Germline-derived CDR1 and CDR2 are SGHRS and YFSETQ. Germline trimming cut 4 bases from V and 4 bases from J; bases unmatched to any gene: 7. CDR3 sequence: CASSGASGSLETQYF. CDR3 sequence (DNA): TGCGCCAGCAGCGGGGCTAGCGGGAGCCTAGAGACCCAGTACTTC.

V gene TRBV7-9 combines with J gene TRBJ2-1, with TRBD2 identical over 11 bases. Germline V lookup: CDR1 SEHNR, CDR2 FQNEAQ (reference sequence). After removal of 5 bases from V and 6 bases from J, the junction contained 9 bases not matched to a gene. There are 16 residues in the CDR3. CDR3 region: CASSGRATSGGNEQFF. For the CDR3, the DNA is TGTGCCAGCAGCGGTAGAGCTACTAGCGGGGGCAATGAGCAGTTCTTC.

The rearrangement joins TRBV7-3 to TRBJ2-2, with 9 bases matching TRBD2. Trimming took 5 bases from V and 4 from J; bases not matched to a gene: 11. Germline CDR1 reads SGHTA; CDR2 reads FQGTGA. The CDR3 is 17 residues long. The chain's CDR3 is CASSPDSGLASTGELFF. In DNA form, the CDR3 reads TGTGCCAGCAGCCCTGACTCAGGACTAGCGAGCACCGGGGAGCTGTTTTTT. The whole variable domain, filled in from reference TRBV7-3 and TRBJ2-2, reads GAGVSQTPSNKVTEKGKYVELRCDPISGHTALYWYRQSLGQGPEFLIYFQGTGAADDSGLPNDRFFAVRPEGSVSTLKIQRTERGDSAVYLCASSPDSGLASTGELFFGEGSRLTVL.

The rearrangement joins TRBV11-2 to TRBJ2-2; D gene uncertain. This CDR3 has 17 residues. Trimming removed 0 bases at V and 3 bases at J, with 14 bases between. Germline V gene data show CDR1 as SGHAT and CDR2 as FQNNGV. The CDR3 DNA is TGTGCCAGCAGCTTAGAATTAGGAGCTGGTTACACCGGGGAGCTGTTTTTT. Translating gives CASSLELGAGYTGELFF.

This chain connects TRBV18 to TRBJ2-5; 8 nucleotides line up with TRBD1. Unmatched junction bases numbered 6, after V lost 2 bases and J lost 1 base. Germline V gene sequence: CDR1 KGHSH, CDR2 LQKENI. The length of the CDR3 is 16 residues. Here the CDR3 reads CASSPATGGIQETQYF. The CDR3 DNA follows: TGTGCCAGCTCACCAGCCACAGGGGGGATCCAAGAGACCCAGTACTTC.

The gene calls are TRBV7-2 and TRBJ2-1; D is perhaps TRBD1 (5 bases). The length of the CDR3 is 15 residues. V shed 2 bases and J shed 3 bases, with 11 bases lying between them. The germline gives CDR1 SGHTA, CDR2 FQGNSA. CDR3 sequence: CASSLFTRVYNEQFF. The CDR3, as DNA: TGTGCCAGCAGCTTATTTACCAGGGTCTACAATGAGCAGTTCTTC. Full variable domain (remainder filled in from reference TRBV7-2 and TRBJ2-1): GAGVSQSPSNKVTEKGKDVELRCDPISGHTALYWYRQSLGQGLEFLIYFQGNSAPDKSGLPSDRFSAERTGGSVSTLTIQRTQQEDSAVYLCASSLFTRVYNEQFFGPGTRLTVL.

The CDR3 bases are TGTGCCAGCAATAGGGTAGGGACAGATACGCAGTATTTT. It translates to CASNRVGTDTQYF. The chain is built from TRBV7-8 and TRBJ2-3; no clear D gene. This CDR3 has 13 residues. The V end lost 7 bases, the J end lost 3 bases, and 11 bases lay between the germline ends. The germline V gene encodes CDR1 SGHVS and CDR2 FQNEAQ.

J is TRBJ1-3 and V is TRBV5-1; D call uncertain. The V gene lost 4 bases and the J gene lost 4 bases, with 12 bases spanning the gap. This CDR3 spans 14 amino acids. Germline loops: CDR1 SGHRS, CDR2 YFSETQ. CDR3 sequence: CASSQAHEGNTIYF. CDR3 DNA: TGCGCCAGCAGCCAAGCCCACGAGGGAAACACCATATATTTT. Full variable domain (rest looked up from reference TRBV5-1 and TRBJ1-3): KAGVTQTPRYLIKTRGQQVTLSCSPISGHRSVSWYQQTPGQGLQFLFEYFSETQRNKGNFPGRFSGRQFSNSRSEMNVSTLELGDSALYLCASSQAHEGNTIYFGEGSWLTVV.

This chain uses TRBV28 with TRBJ2-3; D is tentatively TRBD1 or TRBD2 (6 bases each). This CDR3 has 16 residues. V was clipped by 4 bases and J by 9 bases, with 23 bases between them. Looked up from germline, CDR1 is MDHEN and CDR2 is SYDVKM. The CDR3 loop reads CASSYGSGAQILTQYF. DNA of the CDR3: TGTGCCAGCAGTTATGGTTCGGGGGCCCAAATTTTAACGCAGTATTTT. The variable domain in full, completed from reference TRBV28 and TRBJ2-3, reads DVKVTQSSRYLVKRTGEKVFLECVQDMDHENMFWYRQDPGLGLRLIYFSYDVKMKEKGDIPEGYSVSREKKERFSLILESASTNQTSMYLCASSYGSGAQILTQYFGPGTRLTVL.